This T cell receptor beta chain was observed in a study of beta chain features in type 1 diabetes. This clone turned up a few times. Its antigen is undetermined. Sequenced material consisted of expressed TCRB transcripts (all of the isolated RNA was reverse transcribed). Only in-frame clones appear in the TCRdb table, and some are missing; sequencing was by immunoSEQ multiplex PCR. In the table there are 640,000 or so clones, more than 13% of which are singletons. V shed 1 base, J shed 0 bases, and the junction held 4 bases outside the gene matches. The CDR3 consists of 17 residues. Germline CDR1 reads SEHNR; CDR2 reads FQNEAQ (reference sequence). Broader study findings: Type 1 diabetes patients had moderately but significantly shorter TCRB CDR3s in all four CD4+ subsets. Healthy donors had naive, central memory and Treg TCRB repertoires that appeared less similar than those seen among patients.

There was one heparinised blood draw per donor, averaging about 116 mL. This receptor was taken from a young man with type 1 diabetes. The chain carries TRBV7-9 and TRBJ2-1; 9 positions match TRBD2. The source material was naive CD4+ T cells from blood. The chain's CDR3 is CASSLVDSGSSYNEQFF. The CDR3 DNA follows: TGTGCCAGCAGCTTAGTGGATAGCGGGAGCTCCTACAATGAGCAGTTCTTC.